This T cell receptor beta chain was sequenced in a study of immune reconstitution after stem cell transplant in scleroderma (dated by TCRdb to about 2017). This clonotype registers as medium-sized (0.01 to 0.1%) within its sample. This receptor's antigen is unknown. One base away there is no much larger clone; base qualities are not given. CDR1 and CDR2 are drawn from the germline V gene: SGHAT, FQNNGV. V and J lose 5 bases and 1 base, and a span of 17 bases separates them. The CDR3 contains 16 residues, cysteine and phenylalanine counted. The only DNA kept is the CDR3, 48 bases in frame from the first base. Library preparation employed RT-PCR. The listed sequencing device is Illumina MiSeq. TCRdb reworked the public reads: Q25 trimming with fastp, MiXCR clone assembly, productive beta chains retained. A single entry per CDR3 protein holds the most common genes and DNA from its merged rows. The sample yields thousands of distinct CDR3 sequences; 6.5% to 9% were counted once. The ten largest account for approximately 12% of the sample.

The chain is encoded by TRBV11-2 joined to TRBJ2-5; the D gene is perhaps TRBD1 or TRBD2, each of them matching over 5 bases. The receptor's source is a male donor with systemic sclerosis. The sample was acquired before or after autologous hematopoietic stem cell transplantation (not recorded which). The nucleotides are TGTGCCAGCAGCCCCCTCCTACTGGGACCCCAAGAGACCCAGTACTTC. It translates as CASSPLLLGPQETQYF. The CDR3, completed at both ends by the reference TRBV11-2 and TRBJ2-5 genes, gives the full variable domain EAGVAQSPRYKIIEKRQSVAFWCNPISGHATLYWYQQILGQGPKLLIQFQNNGVVDDSQLPKDRFSAERLKGVDSTLKIQPAKLEDSAVYLCASSPLLLGPQETQYFGPGTRLLVL.